The 13 T cell receptor beta chains listed next were all sequenced from one sample in a study of cytomegalovirus exposure and HLA in healthy donors. PCR primers comprised 60 Vbeta and 13 Jbeta primers. Assay: immunoSEQ multiplex PCR; the TCRdb copy retains only in-frame clones and omits some. This sample carries around 150,000 clones, about 72% of them seen once, and the ten largest clones take 1.4%. Material: PBMCs. These receptors originate from a male donor in good health and CMV-seronegative.

V is TRBV4-3 and J is TRBJ1-2; D call uncertain. Looked up from germline, CDR1 is LGHNA and CDR2 is YSLEER. The CDR3 spans 13 residues. The V end lost 0 bases, the J end lost 8 bases, and 10 bases lay between the germline ends. The CDR3 nucleotides read TGCGCCAGCAGCCAAGAAACGGCGGCAGGCTACACCTTC. It specifies CASSQETAAGYTF.

The chain is built from TRBV28 and TRBJ1-2; tentative D call: TRBD1 (6 bases). The ends were cut back, 6 bases at V and 4 bases at J, with 12 bases in the middle. Germline CDR1 and CDR2: MDHEN and SYDVKM. CDR3 size: 13 residues. This CDR3 is CASRRGLAYGYTF. Written as DNA, the CDR3 is TGTGCCAGCAGGCGGGGGCTGGCCTATGGCTACACCTTC.

The chain carries TRBV29-1 and TRBJ1-1; the D gene is possibly TRBD1 (5 bases). The CDR3 loop spans 12 amino acids. Germline V lookup: CDR1 SQVTM, CDR2 ANQGSEA. Trimming took off 3 bases at V and 5 bases at J, with 10 bases between the two ends. This CDR3 is CSVDGGGTEAFF. The CDR3 DNA follows: TGCAGCGTTGATGGGGGAGGTACTGAAGCTTTCTTT.

The chain couples TRBV10-3 to TRBJ2-1; 12 bases are shared with TRBD2. CDR1 is ENHRY and CDR2 is SYGVKD in the germline V gene. J lost 5 bases, V lost 0 bases, and 14 bases had no gene match. CDR3 length: 20 residues. CDR3 DNA sequence: TGTGCCATCAGTGAGTCGGGGCTAGCTAGCGGGAGGGCCCTAAACAATGAGCAGTTCTTC. This encodes CAISESGLASGRALNNEQFF.

The chain couples TRBV19 to TRBJ2-7; 11 bases are a match to TRBD1. Losses at the gene ends were 5 bases for V and 4 bases for J; bases not matched to a gene: 7. This CDR3 is 15 amino acids long. Germline CDR1 reads LNHDA; CDR2 reads SQIVND (reference sequence). CDR3 DNA sequence: TGTGCCAGTAGTCGGACAGGGGGCGTCGGGTACGAGCAGTACTTC. Amino acids: CASSRTGGVGYEQYF.

This chain connects TRBV18 to TRBJ1-1; 7 nucleotides align to TRBD1. Trimming cost V 4 bases and J 1 base; bases outside gene matches: 3. The CDR3 length is 14 residues. The germline CDR1 and CDR2 sequences are KGHSH and LQKENI. This chain's CDR3 is CASSRDSQNTEAFF. The DNA for the CDR3 is TGTGCCAGCTCACGGGACAGTCAGAACACTGAAGCTTTCTTT. Full variable domain (remainder filled in from reference TRBV18 and TRBJ1-1): NAGVMQNPRHLVRRRGQEARLRCSPMKGHSHVYWYRQLPEEGLKFMVYLQKENIIDESGMPKERFSAEFPKEGPSILRIQQVVRGDSAAYFCASSRDSQNTEAFFGQGTRLTVV.

This clone was counted only a few times. This chain uses TRBV7-6 with TRBJ1-2; TRBD1 agrees at 9 bases. The junction had 7 bases not matched to a gene; V was cut back by 5 bases and J by 6 bases. Per germline, CDR1 SGHVS and CDR2 FNYEAQ. This CDR3 has 14 amino acids. The CDR3 sequence is CASSETGTGNGYTF. In DNA, the CDR3 is TGTGCCAGCAGCGAAACCGGGACAGGGAATGGCTACACCTTC.

This chain links TRBV28 with TRBJ1-4; a possible D gene is TRBD1 (6 bases). This CDR3 is 16 amino acids long. V was trimmed by 6 bases and J by 6 bases, leaving 20 bases between them. Germline V gene lookup returns CDR1 MDHEN and CDR2 SYDVKM. CDR3 DNA sequence: TGTGCCAGCAGCCAGGGCGCGGGAGGGGGGGATGAAAAACTGTTTTTT. Protein product: CASSQGAGGGDEKLFF.

This clone came up once. The J gene is TRBJ2-3, the V gene TRBV30; D may be TRBD2 (7 bases). Trimming stripped 1 base from V and 4 bases from J, with 21 bases between. Germline CDR1 GTSNPN, CDR2 SVGIG (reference sequence). This CDR3 has 17 amino acids. CDR3 sequence reads: CAWSGNPLAEGADTQYF. The CDR3 DNA reads as TGTGCCTGGAGTGGGAACCCTCTAGCGGAGGGGGCAGATACGCAGTATTTT.

CDR3 residues: CASTGAGTEAFF. In DNA, the CDR3 is TGTGCCTCTACAGGGGCCGGCACTGAAGCTTTCTTT. V and J are TRBV30 and TRBJ1-1, with 7 bases lining up with TRBD1. In germline, CDR1 is GTSNPN, CDR2 SVGIG (reference sequence). V lost 7 bases, J lost 4 bases, and 6 bases stayed unmatched. The CDR3 extends over 12 amino acids.

The chain couples TRBV9 to TRBJ1-1; D gene unclear. Trimming removed 0 bases from V and 0 bases from J, with 12 bases in between. CDR1 is SGDLS and CDR2 is YYNGEE in the germline V gene. This CDR3 contains 16 residues. This CDR3 is CASSVDPSGMNTEAFF. The DNA of the CDR3 is TGTGCCAGCAGCGTAGACCCCAGCGGAATGAACACTGAAGCTTTCTTT. Full variable domain (rest looked up from reference TRBV9 and TRBJ1-1): DSGVTQTPKHLITATGQRVTLRCSPRSGDLSVYWYQQSLDQGLQFLIQYYNGEERAKGNILERFSAQQFPDLHSELNLSSLELGDSALYFCASSVDPSGMNTEAFFGQGTRLTVV.

This chain links TRBV19 with TRBJ2-1; TRBD2 aligns across 12 bases. From germline, CDR1 is LNHDA and CDR2 SQIVND (reference sequence). Trimming took 9 bases from V and 0 from J; bases not matched to a gene: 18. The CDR3 totals 20 residues. CDR3 coding DNA: TGTGCCAGCATGGACAGGAAAACTAGCGGGAGGACGAGCTCCTACAATGAGCAGTTCTTC. Translated, it gives CASMDRKTSGRTSSYNEQFF.

V is TRBV4-3 and J is TRBJ2-1; 14 bases are a match to TRBD2. The CDR3 spans 18 residues. Unmatched junction bases numbered 1, after V lost 0 bases and J lost 0 bases. Germline CDR1 reads LGHNA; CDR2 reads YSLEER. As DNA, the CDR3 is TGCGCCAGCAGCCAAGATGGGACTAGCGGGAGCTCCTACAATGAGCAGTTCTTC. Residues: CASSQDGTSGSSYNEQFF.